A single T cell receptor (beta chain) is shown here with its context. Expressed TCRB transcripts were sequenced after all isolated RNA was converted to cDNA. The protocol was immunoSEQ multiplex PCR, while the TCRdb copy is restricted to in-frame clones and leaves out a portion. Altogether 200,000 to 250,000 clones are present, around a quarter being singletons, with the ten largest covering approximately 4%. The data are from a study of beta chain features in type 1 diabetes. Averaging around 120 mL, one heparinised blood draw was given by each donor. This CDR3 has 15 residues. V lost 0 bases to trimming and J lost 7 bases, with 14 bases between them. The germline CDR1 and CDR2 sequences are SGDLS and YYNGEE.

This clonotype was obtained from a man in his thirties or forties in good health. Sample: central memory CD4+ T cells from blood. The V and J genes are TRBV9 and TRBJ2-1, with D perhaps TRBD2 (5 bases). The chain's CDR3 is CASSVGGATGNEQFF. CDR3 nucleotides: TGTGCCAGCAGCGTAGGGGGAGCGACGGGAAATGAGCAGTTCTTC.